The 8 T cell receptor beta chains listed next were all sequenced from one sample in a study of blood T cell repertoires in COVID-19. Profiling relied on immunoSEQ multiplex PCR, and the TCRdb table lists in-frame clones only, not all of them. This table holds 200,000 to 250,000 clones, approximately 86% found once. Sequenced material: peripheral blood. These receptors were taken from a woman in her sixties or seventies who had recovered from COVID-19.

V usage is TRBV7-2 and J usage is TRBJ2-1; 9 bases match TRBD1. The CDR3 extends over 16 amino acids. The J segment lost 3 bases and the V segment lost 6 bases, leaving 9 bases of the junction unmatched. Germline V CDR1 and CDR2: SGHTA, FQGNSA. Written as DNA, the CDR3 is TGTGCCAGCAGGCCACGGACAGGGGATGGCTACAATGAGCAGTTCTTC. Its protein product is CASRPRTGDGYNEQFF.

The chain combines TRBV3-1 (or the pseudogene TRBV3-2) with TRBJ2-3; D ambiguous. V lost 4 bases to trimming and J lost 3 bases, with 14 bases between them. Germline values: CDR1 LGHDT, CDR2 YNNKEL (reference sequence). The CDR3 has 15 residues. CDR3 residues: CASSRLGSMTDTQYF. DNA of the CDR3: TGTGCCAGCAGCCGACTGGGTTCTATGACAGATACGCAGTATTTT.

The chain recombines TRBV2 with TRBJ1-4; tentative D call: TRBD1 (5 bases). Germline-derived CDR1 and CDR2 are SNHLY and FYNNEI. CDR3 length equals 14 residues. Trimming took off 6 bases at V and 3 bases at J, with 11 bases between the two ends. CDR3 sequence: CASRRGSPNEKLFF. DNA of the CDR3: TGTGCCAGCAGGCGGGGGTCTCCTAATGAAAAACTGTTTTTT.

The rearrangement uses TRBV19 and TRBJ1-6; tentative D call: TRBD1 (5 bases). Between the trimmed V and J ends, which lost 6 bases and 1 base, there was a span of 16 bases. CDR1 LNHDA and CDR2 SQIVND come from the germline V gene (reference sequence). The CDR3 has 17 residues. CDR3 protein: CASSPALGVSYNSPLHF. The CDR3 nucleotides are TGTGCCAGTAGCCCCGCATTAGGGGTGTCCTATAATTCACCCCTCCACTTT.

The gene calls are TRBV4-1 and TRBJ1-2, with 7 bases lining up with TRBD1. The CDR3 totals 15 residues. Germline CDR1 reads MGHRA; CDR2 reads YSYEKL. After removal of 1 base from V and 2 bases from J, the junction contained 4 bases not matched to a gene. In DNA, the CDR3 is TGCGCCAGCAGCCAAGGCGACAGGGCGAACTATGGCTACACCTTC. Protein sequence: CASSQGDRANYGYTF.

The rearrangement uses TRBV5-1 and TRBJ2-5; D is ambiguous. Trimming took 4 bases from V and 5 from J, leaving 12 bases between them. The length of the CDR3 is 13 residues. In germline, CDR1 is SGHRS, CDR2 YFSETQ. CDR3 region: CASSPNRWETQYF. The CDR3 region has the DNA TGCGCCAGCAGCCCGAATCGGTGGGAGACCCAGTACTTC.

The chain combines TRBV28 with TRBJ1-1; 8 bases match TRBD1. There are 15 residues in the CDR3. The V segment lost 1 base and the J segment 4 bases; nucleotides outside the gene matches: 5. CDR1 is MDHEN, CDR2 SYDVKM, per germline. The CDR3 reads CASSLLQGAITEAFF. The CDR3, as DNA: TGTGCCAGCAGTTTATTGCAGGGGGCGATCACTGAAGCTTTCTTT.

This rearrangement joins TRBV6-5 to TRBJ2-3, with D possibly matching TRBD1 (5 bases). Germline V gene data show CDR1 as MNHEY and CDR2 as SVGAGI. The V end was cut by 2 bases, the J end by 0 bases, with 9 bases between. This CDR3 contains 15 residues. CDR3 nucleotide sequence: TGTGCCAGCAGTTACAGACAGTCTAGCACAGATACGCAGTATTTT. Its translation: CASSYRQSSTDTQYF.